This is a list of T cell receptor beta chains from one sample in a study of blood T cell repertoires in COVID-19. Libraries were prepared by immunoSEQ multiplex PCR; TCRdb keeps only in-frame clonotypes and omits some of them. The table lists some 200,000 clones, around 95% of them singletons, with 0.6% to 0.9% in the top ten. The sequencing sample was made of peripheral blood. Every receptor here comes from a young man with COVID-19, enrolled during active disease. Both conserved end residues are part of each CDR3. A D gene is named only where the DNA matches it firmly. The size entry is marked missing in some rows and otherwise reads once, few, many or a size class.

V,size,J,D,CDR3,DNA
TRBV2,.,TRBJ1-2,.,CASSEGYRAGYTF,TGTGCCAGCAGTGAAGGATACAGGGCTGGCTACACCTTC
TRBV9,.,TRBJ2-1,TRBD2,CASSVGGGGGSWDEQFF,TGTGCCAGCAGCGTAGGAGGCGGCGGGGGGTCGTGGGATGAGCAGTTCTTC
TRBV27,.,TRBJ1-2,TRBD1,CASSSLGATGFNYGYTF,TGTGCCAGCAGTTCCCTAGGAGCGACAGGGTTTAACTATGGCTACACCTTC
TRBV5-6,.,TRBJ1-1,.,CASSPPVWGKAEAFF,TGTGCCAGCAGTCCCCCGGTTTGGGGCAAGGCTGAAGCTTTCTTT
TRBV3-1/TRBV3-2,.,TRBJ2-1,TRBD1,CASSRQTGGAGNEQFF,TGTGCCAGCAGCCGCCAAACAGGGGGCGCGGGGAATGAGCAGTTCTTC
TRBV4-2,.,TRBJ2-7,TRBD2,CASSRTVASGGYEQYF,TGTGCCAGCAGCCGCACCGTCGCCAGCGGGGGCTACGAGCAGTACTTC
TRBV19,.,TRBJ1-2,.,CATAPRENYGYTF,TGTGCCACGGCCCCCAGGGAAAACTATGGCTACACCTTC
TRBV30,.,TRBJ1-5,.,CAWSTQVAPQHF,TGTGCCTGGAGCACGCAGGTTGCGCCCCAGCATTTT
TRBV2,few,TRBJ1-1,TRBD1,CASNTPTGMNTEAFF,TGTGCCAGCAACACTCCGACAGGGATGAACACTGAAGCTTTCTTT
TRBV11-3,.,TRBJ2-2,.,CASSLGDGLTNTGELFF,TGTGCCAGCAGCTTAGGGGACGGACTAACGAACACCGGGGAGCTGTTTTTT
TRBV28,.,TRBJ1-2,.,CASSLGTGKNGYTF,TGTGCCAGCAGTTTAGGAACAGGGAAGAATGGCTACACCTTC
TRBV25-1,.,TRBJ2-1,TRBD2,CASTPSGVYNEQFF,TGTGCCAGCACTCCCAGCGGGGTTTACAATGAGCAGTTCTTC
TRBV18,.,TRBJ1-1,TRBD1,CASSRKQGAEAFF,TGTGCCAGCTCACGAAAACAGGGGGCTGAAGCTTTCTTT
TRBV7-9,.,TRBJ2-2,.,CASSLTGPAGELFF,TGTGCCAGCAGCTTAACAGGACCAGCCGGGGAGCTGTTTTTT
TRBV2,.,TRBJ2-5,.,CASSAENQETQYF,TGTGCCAGCAGTGCGGAGAACCAAGAGACCCAGTACTTC
TRBV2,.,TRBJ2-2,TRBD2,CASSETSGTGELFF,TGTGCCAGCAGTGAGACTAGCGGAACCGGGGAGCTGTTTTTT
TRBV30,.,TRBJ2-1,.,CAWSKQGKAQFF,TGTGCCTGGAGTAAACAGGGTAAAGCGCAGTTCTTC
TRBV19,once,TRBJ1-2,TRBD1,CAIHDRGSYGYTF,TGTGCCATCCACGACAGGGGGAGCTATGGCTACACCTTC
TRBV19,.,TRBJ1-5,.,CASSIQSGRDQPQHF,TGTGCCAGTAGTATACAGAGTGGGCGGGATCAGCCCCAGCATTTT
TRBV13,.,TRBJ2-1,TRBD2,CASSLLAGYNEQFF,TGTGCCAGCAGCTTACTAGCGGGGTACAATGAGCAGTTCTTC
TRBV16,once,TRBJ2-4,TRBD1,CASSSQGNIQYF,TGTGCCAGCAGCTCACAGGGGAACATTCAGTACTTC
TRBV27,.,TRBJ1-1,TRBD1,CASSLISGTVSEAFF,TGTGCCAGCAGTTTGATCTCCGGGACAGTGAGTGAAGCTTTCTTT
TRBV2,.,TRBJ2-7,.,CASNTGNYEQYF,TGTGCCAGCAACACAGGGAACTACGAGCAGTACTTC
TRBV6-5,.,TRBJ1-1,.,CASSYSAGEDTEAFF,TGTGCCAGCAGTTACTCGGCGGGGGAGGACACTGAAGCTTTCTTT
TRBV11-2,.,TRBJ2-7,.,CASSPQLREQYF,TGTGCCAGCAGCCCCCAACTAAGGGAGCAGTACTTC
TRBV6-5,.,TRBJ1-6,TRBD1,CASSYSDRDSPLHF,TGTGCCAGCAGTTACTCGGACAGGGATTCACCCCTCCACTTT
TRBV5-1,.,TRBJ2-2,TRBD1,CASSLAAGQGITGELFF,TGCGCCAGCAGCTTGGCCGCGGGACAGGGGATTACCGGGGAGCTGTTTTTT
TRBV27,.,TRBJ2-5,TRBD1,CASSPRQGAIQETQYF,TGTGCCAGCAGTCCAAGACAGGGGGCGATCCAAGAGACCCAGTACTTC
TRBV5-1,.,TRBJ1-1,TRBD1,CASSLHSGTGTEAFF,TGCGCCAGCAGCCTACACTCCGGGACAGGCACTGAAGCTTTCTTT
TRBV11-3,.,TRBJ1-1,.,CASSLDGRGGVDEAFF,TGTGCCAGCAGCTTAGATGGTCGGGGAGGGGTGGATGAAGCTTTCTTT